These 21 T cell receptor beta chains were all obtained from the same sample, sequenced in a study of T cell responses to AZD1222 COVID-19 vaccine. Data came from immunoSEQ multiplex PCR; TCRdb stores just in-frame clones and leaves some out. The sample has about 150,000 clones, 90% seen once. The sample was peripheral blood, taken 28 days after the second AZD1222 dose. All receptors derive from an adult who received the AZD1222 COVID-19 vaccine.

The chain links TRBV28 to TRBJ2-3; D is unclear. Germline V CDR1 and CDR2: MDHEN, SYDVKM. The V gene lost 2 bases and the J gene lost 5 bases, with 8 bases spanning the gap. CDR3 length: 13 residues. CDR3 in DNA: TGTGCCAGCAGTTTACCCCCGGTAGATACGCAGTATTTT. Its translation: CASSLPPVDTQYF.

This clone was detected once. The chain couples TRBV6-5 to TRBJ1-3, with TRBD1 as a possible D gene (5 bases). Trimming left V 2 bases short and J 3 bases short, with 14 bases between. The CDR3 totals 16 residues. From germline, CDR1 is MNHEY and CDR2 SVGAGI. In nucleotides, the CDR3 is TGTGCCAGCAGTTACGGGGCGGGGAAAGGTGGAAACACCATATATTTT. Translating gives CASSYGAGKGGNTIYF.

The rearrangement joins TRBV13 to TRBJ2-7, with 7 nucleotides matching TRBD1. J gave up 4 bases and V 0 bases, and 9 bases lay outside the gene matches. Germline V gene sequence: CDR1 PRHDT, CDR2 FYEKMQ (reference sequence). This CDR3 comprises 16 residues. The CDR3 nucleotides read TGTGCCAGCAGCTTAGGAAATTCTCAGGGGGTTTACGAGCAGTACTTC. Protein sequence: CASSLGNSQGVYEQYF.

A single count supports this clone. One end of the junction varies from germline; a read error may be responsible. CDR3 region: CASSQDREGIHVF. CDR3 DNA: TGTGCCAGCAGCCAAGATCGCGAGGGGATACACGTTTTT. The chain uses TRBV4-2 and TRBJ1-4; TRBD1 might be the D (5 bases). Germline assignment: CDR1 LGHNA and CDR2 YNFKEQ. The CDR3 totals 13 residues.

The table lists this clone with a count of one. J is TRBJ1-5 and V is TRBV5-5; 8 nucleotides line up with TRBD1. CDR3 size: 14 residues. J gave up 11 bases and V 4 bases, and 11 bases lay outside the gene matches. CDR1 is SGHKS, CDR2 YYEKEE, per germline (reference sequence). DNA for the CDR3: TGTGCCAGCAGCGGGGGGACAGGAGTTGCAGCCCAGCATTTT. Protein: CASSGGTGVAAQHF. Full variable domain (remainder filled in from reference TRBV5-5 and TRBJ1-5): DAGVTQSPTHLIKTRGQQVTLRCSPISGHKSVSWYQQVLGQGPQFIFQYYEKEERGRGNFPDRFSARQFPNYSSELNVNALLLGDSALYLCASSGGTGVAAQHFGDGTRLSIL.

This chain links TRBV27 with TRBJ1-1, with D hard to call. The germline V gene has CDR1 MNHEY and CDR2 SMNVEV (reference sequence). The CDR3 totals 13 residues. The ends were cut back, 3 bases at V and 0 bases at J, with 5 bases in the middle. CDR3 sequence reads: CASSLGMNTEAFF. In nucleotides, the CDR3 is TGTGCCAGCAGTTTGGGGATGAACACTGAAGCTTTCTTT.

As to this clone: An end of the junction does not agree with germline; a read error may underlie this. This rearrangement joins TRBV5-6 to TRBJ1-1; a possible D gene is TRBD1 (6 bases). The germline V gene encodes CDR1 SGHDT and CDR2 YYEEEE. The length of the CDR3 is 13 residues. DNA of the CDR3: TGTGCCAGCAGGTTGGGGACATCCCTGCTGGCTTTCTTT. It is translated as CASRLGTSLLAFF.

This clone was seen a handful of times. The chain links TRBV6-5 to TRBJ1-1, with a tentative D call TRBD1 (6 bases). The CDR3 consists of 14 residues. The V end was cut by 6 bases, the J end by 0 bases, with 11 bases between. Germline V gene data show CDR1 as MNHEY and CDR2 as SVGAGI. The CDR3 DNA sequence: TGTGCCAGCAGGGGGGGACACATGAACACTGAAGCTTTCTTT. It translates to CASRGGHMNTEAFF.

V is TRBV7-9 and J is TRBJ2-1; 8 bases are a match to TRBD1. Trimming took 8 bases from V and 14 from J; bases not matched to a gene: 8. This CDR3 is 11 amino acids long. Germline V lookup: CDR1 SEHNR, CDR2 FQNEAQ (reference sequence). The chain's CDR3 is CASQWRTGKFF. CDR3 nucleotide sequence: TGTGCCAGCCAGTGGAGGACAGGGAAGTTCTTC.

This chain joins TRBV27 and TRBJ2-7; TRBD2 is a possible D gene (5 bases). Germline V gene sequence: CDR1 MNHEY, CDR2 SMNVEV (reference sequence). The CDR3 is 10 amino acids. Trimming cost V 8 bases and J 7 bases, with 9 bases left between them. The CDR3 protein is CASSRGEQYF. The CDR3, as DNA: TGTGCCAGCTCCCGCGGGGAGCAGTACTTC.

This clone was seen many times. This rearrangement joins TRBV6-6 to TRBJ2-7; the D gene is possibly TRBD1 (6 bases). CDR1 and CDR2 from the germline V gene are MNHNY and SVGAGI (reference sequence). The CDR3 consists of 15 residues. V was trimmed by 5 bases and J by 4 bases, leaving 18 bases between them. DNA of the CDR3: TGTGCCAGCAGTCAACAGGGCCGGAACGATTACGAGCAGTACTTC. Translated: CASSQQGRNDYEQYF.

This chain joins TRBV5-6 and TRBJ2-2; D unclear. Between the trimmed V and J ends, which lost 5 bases and 2 bases, there was a span of 13 bases. Germline CDR1 and CDR2: SGHDT and YYEEEE. The CDR3 is made up of 15 amino acids. The DNA for the CDR3 is TGTGCCAGCAGGAAGCTAGGGATCAACACCGGGGAGCTGTTTTTT. Translated, it gives CASRKLGINTGELFF.

The chain is built from TRBV2 and TRBJ2-5; D is tentatively TRBD1 or TRBD2 (6 bases each). The germline CDR1 and CDR2 sequences are SNHLY and FYNNEI. Trimming removed 4 bases at V and 2 bases at J, with 14 bases between. The CDR3 loop spans 15 amino acids. CDR3 sequence reads: CASSGLLGGQETQYF. The CDR3 bases are TGTGCCAGCAGTGGACTACTAGGGGGGCAAGAGACCCAGTACTTC.

The V gene is TRBV7-3, the J gene TRBJ2-3, with 9 bases lining up with TRBD1. Germline values: CDR1 SGHTA, CDR2 FQGTGA. V lost 5 bases to trimming and J lost 5 bases; unmatched junction nucleotides: 5. The CDR3 totals 14 residues. The CDR3 loop is CASSEQGAGDTQYF. In DNA, the CDR3 is TGTGCCAGCAGCGAACAGGGGGCGGGAGATACGCAGTATTTT.

V is TRBV9 and J is TRBJ2-2; 10 nucleotides match TRBD2. The germline V gene encodes CDR1 SGDLS and CDR2 YYNGEE. With V trimmed by 0 bases and J by 9 bases, 8 bases remained unmatched. The CDR3 runs 16 residues. CDR3 residues: CASSVVPSGSRRELFF. CDR3 coding DNA: TGTGCCAGCAGCGTAGTCCCTAGCGGGAGTCGCCGGGAGCTGTTTTTT.

The rearrangement uses TRBV28 and TRBJ1-5, with unresolved D. CDR3 length equals 12 residues. The ends were cut back, 1 base at V and 8 bases at J, with 6 bases in the middle. Germline V gene sequence: CDR1 MDHEN, CDR2 SYDVKM. The CDR3, as DNA: TGTGCCAGCAGTTTATCATGGGAGCCCCAGCATTTT. Its protein product is CASSLSWEPQHF. The complete variable domain, with remaining parts taken from reference TRBV28 and TRBJ1-5, reads DVKVTQSSRYLVKRTGEKVFLECVQDMDHENMFWYRQDPGLGLRLIYFSYDVKMKEKGDIPEGYSVSREKKERFSLILESASTNQTSMYLCASSLSWEPQHFGDGTRLSIL.

J is TRBJ1-2 and V is TRBV29-1; D not resolved. Germline V lookup: CDR1 SQVTM, CDR2 ANQGSEA. This CDR3 region has 12 residues. V shed 7 bases and J shed 2 bases, with 11 bases lying between them. CDR3 bases: TGCAGCGCCGGGGTTGTGAACTATGGCTACACCTTC. This encodes CSAGVVNYGYTF.

DNA of the CDR3: TGTGCCAGCAGTTACTCGGAAACTTATGGCTACACCTTC. Protein: CASSYSETYGYTF. This sequence joins TRBV6-5 and TRBJ1-2; D not resolved. This CDR3 is 13 amino acids long. Trimming took 0 bases from V and 5 from J, leaving 7 bases between them. Germline assignment: CDR1 MNHEY and CDR2 SVGAGI.

CDR3 amino acids: CASSMIGRGDGNEQFF. DNA of the CDR3: TGTGCCAGTAGTATGATCGGCAGGGGAGATGGCAATGAGCAGTTCTTC. The chain has TRBV19 and TRBJ2-1, with a weak D call TRBD1 (6 bases). The germline V gene encodes CDR1 LNHDA and CDR2 SQIVND (reference sequence). The V end lost 3 bases, the J end lost 6 bases, and 18 bases lay between the germline ends. The CDR3 totals 16 residues.

A remark on this clone: The same CDR3 arises from other DNA sequences in this sample as well. The chain employs TRBV11-3 and TRBJ2-1; 7 positions match TRBD2. The germline V gene has CDR1 SGHNT and CDR2 YENEEA. J gave up 3 bases and V 3 bases, and 2 bases lay outside the gene matches. The CDR3 is 14 residues long. CDR3 sequence: CASSLGGSYNEQFF. The CDR3 region has the DNA TGTGCCAGCAGCTTGGGCGGGAGCTACAATGAGCAGTTCTTC.

The chain combines TRBV9 with TRBJ2-1, with 7 bases that match TRBD2. The CDR3 loop spans 17 amino acids. CDR1 is SGDLS, CDR2 YYNGEE, per germline. The J segment lost 1 base and the V segment lost 1 base, leaving 8 bases of the junction unmatched. This CDR3 is CASSVSFSGVSYNEQFF. CDR3 DNA sequence: TGTGCCAGCAGCGTAAGTTTCAGCGGGGTTTCCTACAATGAGCAGTTCTTC.